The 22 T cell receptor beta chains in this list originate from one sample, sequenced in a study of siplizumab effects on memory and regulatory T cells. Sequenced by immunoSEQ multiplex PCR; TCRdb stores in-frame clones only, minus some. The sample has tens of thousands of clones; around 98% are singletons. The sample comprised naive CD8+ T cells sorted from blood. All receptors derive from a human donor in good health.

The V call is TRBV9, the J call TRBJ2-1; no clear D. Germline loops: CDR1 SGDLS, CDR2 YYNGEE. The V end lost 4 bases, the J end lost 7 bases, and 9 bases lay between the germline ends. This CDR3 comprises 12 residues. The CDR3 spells CASSLTGNEQFF. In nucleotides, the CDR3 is TGTGCCAGCAGCCTAACTGGTAATGAGCAGTTCTTC.

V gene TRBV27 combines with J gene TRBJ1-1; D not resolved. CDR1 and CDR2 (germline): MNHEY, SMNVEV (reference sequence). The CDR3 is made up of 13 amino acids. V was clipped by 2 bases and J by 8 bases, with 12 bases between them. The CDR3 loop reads CASSLLESDEAFF. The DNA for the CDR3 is TGTGCCAGCAGTTTACTGGAGAGTGACGAAGCTTTCTTT.

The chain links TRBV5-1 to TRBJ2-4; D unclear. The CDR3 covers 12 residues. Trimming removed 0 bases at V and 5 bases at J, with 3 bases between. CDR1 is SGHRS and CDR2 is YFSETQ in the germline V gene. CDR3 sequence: CASSLGENIQYF. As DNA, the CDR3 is TGCGCCAGCAGCTTGGGTGAAAACATTCAGTACTTC.

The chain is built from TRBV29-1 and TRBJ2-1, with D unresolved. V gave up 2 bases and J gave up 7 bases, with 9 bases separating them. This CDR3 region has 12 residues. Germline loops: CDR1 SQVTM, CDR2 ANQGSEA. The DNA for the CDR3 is TGCAGCGTTGAACTATCCCGAAATGAGCAGTTCTTC. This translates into CSVELSRNEQFF.

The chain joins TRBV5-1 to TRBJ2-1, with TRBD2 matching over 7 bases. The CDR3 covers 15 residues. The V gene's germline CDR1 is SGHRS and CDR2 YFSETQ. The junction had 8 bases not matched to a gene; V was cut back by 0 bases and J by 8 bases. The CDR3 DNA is TGCGCCAGCAGCTTGGCCCTAGCGGACTGGGATGAGCAGTTCTTC. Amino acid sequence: CASSLALADWDEQFF.

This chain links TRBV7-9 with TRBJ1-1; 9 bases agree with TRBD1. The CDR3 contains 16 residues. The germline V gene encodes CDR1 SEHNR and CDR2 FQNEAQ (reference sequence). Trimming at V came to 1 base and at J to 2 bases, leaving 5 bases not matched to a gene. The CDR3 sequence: CASSLVTGGPNTEAFF. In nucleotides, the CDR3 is TGTGCCAGCAGCTTAGTAACAGGGGGCCCAAACACTGAAGCTTTCTTT. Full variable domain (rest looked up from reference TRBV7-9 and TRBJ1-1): DTGVSQNPRHKITKRGQNVTFRCDPISEHNRLYWYRQTLGQGPEFLTYFQNEAQLEKSRLLSDRFSAERPKGSFSTLEIQRTEQGDSAMYLCASSLVTGGPNTEAFFGQGTRLTVV.

CDR3 region: CASSGLAGTDTQYF. CDR3 sequence (DNA): TGTGCCAGCAGCGGACTAGCGGGGACAGATACGCAGTATTTT. This sequence joins TRBV4-2 and TRBJ2-3; 12 bases agree with TRBD2. This CDR3 spans 14 amino acids. V shed 5 bases, J shed 3 bases, and the junction held 0 bases outside the gene matches. Germline CDR1 and CDR2: LGHNA and YNFKEQ.

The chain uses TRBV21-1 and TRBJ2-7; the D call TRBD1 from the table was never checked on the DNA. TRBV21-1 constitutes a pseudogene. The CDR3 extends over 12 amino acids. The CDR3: CASIPSSYEQYF. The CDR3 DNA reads TGTGCCAGCATACCCAGCTCCTACGAGCAGTACTTC.

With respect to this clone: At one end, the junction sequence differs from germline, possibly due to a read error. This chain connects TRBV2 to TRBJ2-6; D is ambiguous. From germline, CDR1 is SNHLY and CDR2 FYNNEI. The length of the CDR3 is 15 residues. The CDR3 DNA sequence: TGTGCCAGCAGAGAAGGTGTCTCTGGGGCCAACGTCCTGACTTTC. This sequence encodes CASREGVSGANVLTF.

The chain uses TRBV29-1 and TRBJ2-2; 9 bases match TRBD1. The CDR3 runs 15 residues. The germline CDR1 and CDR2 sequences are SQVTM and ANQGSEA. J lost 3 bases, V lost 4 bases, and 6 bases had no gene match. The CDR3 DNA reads TGCAGCGTTGCAACCTGGGACAGGGACACCGGGGAGCTGTTTTTT. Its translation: CSVATWDRDTGELFF.

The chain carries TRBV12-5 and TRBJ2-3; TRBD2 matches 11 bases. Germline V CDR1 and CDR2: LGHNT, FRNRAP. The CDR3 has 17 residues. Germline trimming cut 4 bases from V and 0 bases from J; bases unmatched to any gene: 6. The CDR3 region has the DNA TGTGCTAGTGGTTCCCTGGGACTAGCGGCTAGCACAGATACGCAGTATTTT. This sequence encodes CASGSLGLAASTDTQYF.

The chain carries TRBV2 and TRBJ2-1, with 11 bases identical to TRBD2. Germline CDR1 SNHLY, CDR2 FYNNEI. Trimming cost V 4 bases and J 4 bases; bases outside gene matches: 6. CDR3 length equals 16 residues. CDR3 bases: TGTGCCAGCAGTGCGCCTAGCGGGAGGAATTACAATGAGCAGTTCTTC. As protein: CASSAPSGRNYNEQFF.

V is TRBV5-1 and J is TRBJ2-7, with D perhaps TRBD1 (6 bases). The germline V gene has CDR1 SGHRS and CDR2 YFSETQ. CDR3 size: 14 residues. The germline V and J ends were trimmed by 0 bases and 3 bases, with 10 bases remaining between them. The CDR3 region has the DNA TGCGCCAGCAGCTTGGGGGACACTTACTACGAGCAGTACTTC. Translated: CASSLGDTYYEQYF. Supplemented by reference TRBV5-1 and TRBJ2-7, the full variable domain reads KAGVTQTPRYLIKTRGQQVTLSCSPISGHRSVSWYQQTPGQGLQFLFEYFSETQRNKGNFPGRFSGRQFSNSRSEMNVSTLELGDSALYLCASSLGDTYYEQYFGPGTRLTVT.

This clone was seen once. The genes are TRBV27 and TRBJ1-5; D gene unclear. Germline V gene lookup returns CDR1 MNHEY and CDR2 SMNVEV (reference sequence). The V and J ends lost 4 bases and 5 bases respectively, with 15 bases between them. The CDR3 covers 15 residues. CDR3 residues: CASSSPGSRDQPQHF. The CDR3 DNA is TGTGCCAGCAGTTCCCCCGGGAGCCGAGATCAGCCCCAGCATTTT.

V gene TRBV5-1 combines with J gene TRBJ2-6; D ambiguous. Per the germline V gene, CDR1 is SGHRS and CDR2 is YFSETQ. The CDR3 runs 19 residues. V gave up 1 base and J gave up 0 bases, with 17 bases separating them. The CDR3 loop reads CASSLYWTDMNSGANVLTF. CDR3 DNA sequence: TGCGCCAGCAGCTTGTATTGGACCGACATGAACTCTGGGGCCAACGTCCTGACTTTC.

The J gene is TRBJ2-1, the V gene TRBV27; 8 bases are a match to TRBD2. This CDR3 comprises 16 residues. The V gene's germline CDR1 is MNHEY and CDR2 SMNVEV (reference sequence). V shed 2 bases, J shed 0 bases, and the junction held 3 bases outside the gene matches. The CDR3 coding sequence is TGTGCCAGCAGTTTAAGCGGGGGTAACTCCTACAATGAGCAGTTCTTC. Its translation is CASSLSGGNSYNEQFF.

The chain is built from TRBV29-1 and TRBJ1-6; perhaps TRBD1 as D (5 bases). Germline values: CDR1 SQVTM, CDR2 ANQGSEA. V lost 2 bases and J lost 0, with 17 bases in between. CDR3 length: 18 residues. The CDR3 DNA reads TGCAGCGTTGAACCAGGTCCGGGGGGGAGCTCCTATAATTCACCCCTCCACTTT. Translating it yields CSVEPGPGGSSYNSPLHF.

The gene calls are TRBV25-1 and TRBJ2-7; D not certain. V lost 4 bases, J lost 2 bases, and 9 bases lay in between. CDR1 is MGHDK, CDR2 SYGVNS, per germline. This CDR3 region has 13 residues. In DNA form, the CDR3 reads TGTGCCAGCAGTGCGGCCAGCCCCTACGAGCAGTACTTC. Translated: CASSAASPYEQYF.

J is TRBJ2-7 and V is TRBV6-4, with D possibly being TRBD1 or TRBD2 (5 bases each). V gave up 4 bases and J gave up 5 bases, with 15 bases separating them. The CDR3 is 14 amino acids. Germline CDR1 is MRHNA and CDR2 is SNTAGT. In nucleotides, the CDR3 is TGTGCCAGCAGTGCGGGACCCAGAGGCCACGAGCAGTACTTC. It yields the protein CASSAGPRGHEQYF.

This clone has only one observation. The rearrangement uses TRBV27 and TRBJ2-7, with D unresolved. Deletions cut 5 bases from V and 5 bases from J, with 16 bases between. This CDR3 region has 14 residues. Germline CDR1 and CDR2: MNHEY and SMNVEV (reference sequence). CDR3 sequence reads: CASSPDPLGNEQYF. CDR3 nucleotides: TGTGCCAGCAGTCCGGACCCTCTAGGCAACGAGCAGTACTTC.

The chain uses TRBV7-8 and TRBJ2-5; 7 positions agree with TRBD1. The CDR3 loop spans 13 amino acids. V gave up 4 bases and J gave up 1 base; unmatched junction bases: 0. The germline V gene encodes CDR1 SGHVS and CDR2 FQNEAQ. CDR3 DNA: TGTGCCAGCAGCTGGGACAGCCAAGAGACCCAGTACTTC. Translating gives CASSWDSQETQYF.

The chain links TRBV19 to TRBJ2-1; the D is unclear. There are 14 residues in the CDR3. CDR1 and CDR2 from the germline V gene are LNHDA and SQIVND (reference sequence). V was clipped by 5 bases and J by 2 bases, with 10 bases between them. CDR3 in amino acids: CASSWAATYNEQFF. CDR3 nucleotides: TGTGCCAGTAGTTGGGCTGCCACCTACAATGAGCAGTTCTTC.